Each of the 15 T cell receptor beta chains below was sequenced from the same sample in a study of T cells in localized non-small cell lung cancer. The table came from immunoSEQ multiplex PCR; TCRdb's copy has only in-frame clones and leaves some out. The sample holds almost 2,500 clones; roughly 25% are singletons and the top ten take 6.5% to 9%. The sample consisted of lung tumor tissue, taken before any cancer treatment. These receptors all stem from a male donor aged 60 or over with stage II squamous cell lung carcinoma.

This chain links TRBV30 with TRBJ1-6, with D hard to call. Per germline, CDR1 GTSNPN and CDR2 SVGIG (reference sequence). With 0 bases removed from V and 9 bases from J, the gap between germline ends came to 12 bases. The CDR3 extends over 14 amino acids. As DNA, the CDR3 is TGTGCCTGGAGTGTACGAAGGGAAACTTCACCCCTCCACTTT. Its protein product is CAWSVRRETSPLHF.

This clone was detected only a few times. V is TRBV7-5 and J is TRBJ2-7. TRBV7-5 is a pseudogene. CDR3 length: 14 amino acids. Written as DNA, the CDR3 is TGTGCCAGCAGCCGACGGGACCTATTCTACGAGCAGTACTTC. It translates to CASSRRDLFYEQYF.

This sequence joins TRBV5-1 and TRBJ2-6, with D uncertain. Germline V gives CDR1 SGHRS, CDR2 YFSETQ. The CDR3 sequence is 16 residues long. The V end lost 7 bases, the J end lost 2 bases, and 16 bases lay between the germline ends. CDR3 in amino acids: CASGEVGSTGANVLTF. As DNA, the CDR3 is TGCGCCAGCGGAGAGGTGGGGTCAACTGGGGCCAACGTCCTGACTTTC. Supplemented by reference TRBV5-1 and TRBJ2-6, the full variable domain reads KAGVTQTPRYLIKTRGQQVTLSCSPISGHRSVSWYQQTPGQGLQFLFEYFSETQRNKGNFPGRFSGRQFSNSRSEMNVSTLELGDSALYLCASGEVGSTGANVLTFGAGSRLTVL.

This clone ranks as medium-sized. CDR3 in amino acids: CASSGVWGNTEAFF. In DNA form, the CDR3 reads TGTGCCAGCAGCGGGGTGTGGGGCAACACTGAAGCTTTCTTT. The chain combines TRBV11-3 with TRBJ1-1; weak D call: TRBD1 (5 bases). Germline V lookup: CDR1 SGHNT, CDR2 YENEEA. V lost 5 bases and J lost 2, with 12 bases in between. CDR3 length: 14 amino acids. The entire variable domain, with the rest obtained from reference TRBV11-3 and TRBJ1-1, is as follows: EAGVVQSPRYKIIEKKQPVAFWCNPISGHNTLYWYLQNLGQGPELLIRYENEEAVDDSQLPKDRFSAERLKGVDSTLKIQPAELGDSAVYLCASSGVWGNTEAFFGQGTRLTVV.

This clone has a handful of counts. This chain connects TRBV6-8 to TRBJ2-7, with 9 bases that match TRBD1. The CDR3 spans 14 residues. Germline values: CDR1 MNHGY, CDR2 SAAAGT. Germline trimming cut 10 bases from V and 3 bases from J; bases unmatched to any gene: 10. The CDR3, as DNA: TGTGCCATCAGCAGGGACAGGGATCTCTACGAGCAGTACTTC. Amino acids: CAISRDRDLYEQYF.

The chain uses TRBV19 and TRBJ1-3; D is uncertain. This CDR3 comprises 13 residues. The germline V gene encodes CDR1 LNHDA and CDR2 SQIVND (reference sequence). V was trimmed by 6 bases and J by 0 bases, leaving 6 bases between them. CDR3 nucleotide sequence: TGTGCCAGTAGCCAGTCCTCTGGAAACACCATATATTTT. Amino acid sequence: CASSQSSGNTIYF.

This clone came up a few times. The V and J genes are TRBV6-8 and TRBJ2-7, with D unclear. The germline CDR1 and CDR2 sequences are MNHGY and SAAAGT. CDR3 length: 17 residues. Trimming removed 2 bases at V and 3 bases at J, with 20 bases between. CDR3 nucleotide sequence: TGTGCCAGCAGTTACCGGAGAACTCGCGCGCAGTACTACGAGCAGTACTTC. It encodes CASSYRRTRAQYYEQYF.

About this clone itself: One end of the junction is discordant with germline, which a read error may explain. Some base is unread or ambiguous, which is why its residue reads as X. The chain carries TRBV30 and TRBJ2-7; possible D gene TRBD1, 5 bases. The CDR3 contains 14 residues. In germline, CDR1 is GTSNPN, CDR2 SVGIG (reference sequence). Here the CDR3 reads CAWSVSRESYXQYF. The CDR3 DNA follows: TGTGCCTGGAGTGTATCCAGGGAATCCTACGAKCAGTACTTC.

This clone is labeled large. CDR3 amino acids: CASSPVAGNTEAFF. CDR3 DNA: TGTGCCAGCAGCCCGGTGGCAGGGAACACTGAAGCTTTCTTT. The V gene is TRBV11-3, the J gene TRBJ1-1; D is unresolved. Germline values: CDR1 SGHNT, CDR2 YENEEA. The ends were cut back, 5 bases at V and 1 base at J, with 11 bases in the middle. The CDR3 is 14 amino acids.

The chain is built from TRBV7-6 and TRBJ2-3; D remains unclear. There are 14 residues in the CDR3. V was clipped by 3 bases and J by 2 bases, with 9 bases between them. Germline assignment: CDR1 SGHVS and CDR2 FNYEAQ. CDR3 protein: CASSLHGSTDTQYF. The DNA of the CDR3 is TGTGCCAGCAGCTTGCATGGGTCCACAGATACGCAGTATTTT. The complete variable domain, with remaining parts taken from reference TRBV7-6 and TRBJ2-3, reads GAGVSQSPRYKVTKRGQDVALRCDPISGHVSLYWYRQALGQGPEFLTYFNYEAQQDKSGLPNDRFSAERPEGSISTLTIQRTEQRDSAMYRCASSLHGSTDTQYFGPGTRLTVL.

This clone showed up just a few times. The rearrangement joins TRBV29-1 to TRBJ2-7; weak D call: TRBD1 (6 bases). Germline values: CDR1 SQVTM, CDR2 ANQGSEA. CDR3 length equals 14 residues. CDR3 DNA: TGCAGTGCCCTAATCAGGGGATCTTCCTACGAGCAGTACTTC. Translated: CSALIRGSSYEQYF.

This chain connects TRBV28 to TRBJ2-1, with D possibly being TRBD2 (6 bases). The V gene lost 0 bases and the J gene lost 0 bases, with 12 bases spanning the gap. The CDR3 is 17 residues long. Germline V lookup: CDR1 MDHEN, CDR2 SYDVKM. The CDR3 region has the DNA TGTGCCAGCAGTTTATGGACGGGACTTAGCTCCTACAATGAGCAGTTCTTC. Protein: CASSLWTGLSSYNEQFF.

In this sample, this clone turned up a few times. CDR3 bases: TGCGCCAGCAGCCAAGATAAGGGGAGCACAGATACGCAGTATTTT. Its protein is CASSQDKGSTDTQYF. The gene calls are TRBV5-1 and TRBJ2-3; D is possibly TRBD1 (5 bases). With 4 bases removed from V and 0 bases from J, the gap between germline ends came to 12 bases. CDR3 length: 15 residues. Germline loops: CDR1 SGHRS, CDR2 YFSETQ.

Only a few counts were recorded for this clone. The rearrangement joins TRBV19 to TRBJ2-7; TRBD2 matches at 8 bases. After removal of 5 bases from V and 2 bases from J, the junction contained 5 bases not matched to a gene. CDR1 and CDR2 from the germline V gene are LNHDA and SQIVND (reference sequence). The CDR3 sequence is 14 residues long. The CDR3 nucleotides are TGTGCCAGTAGTCCCATAGCGGGGCCCTACGAGCAGTACTTC. Translated: CASSPIAGPYEQYF.

This clone is judged medium-sized. The chain links TRBV11-3 to TRBJ1-1, with D unresolved. The ends were cut back, 2 bases at V and 3 bases at J, with 10 bases in the middle. Per the germline V gene, CDR1 is SGHNT and CDR2 is YENEEA. The CDR3 length is 14 residues. CDR3 loop: CASSLNGEHTEAFF. The CDR3 DNA reads TGTGCCAGCAGCTTAAACGGGGAGCACACTGAAGCTTTCTTT.